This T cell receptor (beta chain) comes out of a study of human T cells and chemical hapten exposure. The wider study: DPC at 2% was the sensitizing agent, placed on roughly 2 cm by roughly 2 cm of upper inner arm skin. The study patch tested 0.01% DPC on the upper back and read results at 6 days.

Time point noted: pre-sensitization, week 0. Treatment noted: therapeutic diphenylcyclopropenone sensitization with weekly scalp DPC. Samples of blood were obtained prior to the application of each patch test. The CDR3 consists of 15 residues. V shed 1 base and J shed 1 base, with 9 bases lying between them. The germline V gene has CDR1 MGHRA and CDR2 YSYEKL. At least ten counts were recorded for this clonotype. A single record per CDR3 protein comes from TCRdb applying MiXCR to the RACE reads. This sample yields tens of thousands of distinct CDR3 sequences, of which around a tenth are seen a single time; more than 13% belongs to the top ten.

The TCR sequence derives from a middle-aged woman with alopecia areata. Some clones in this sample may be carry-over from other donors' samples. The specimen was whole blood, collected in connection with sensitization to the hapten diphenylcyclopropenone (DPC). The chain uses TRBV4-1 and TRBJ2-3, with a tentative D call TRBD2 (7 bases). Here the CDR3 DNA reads TGCGCCAGCAGCCAAGTAGGGGGGGGCACAGATACGCAGTATTTT. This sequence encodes CASSQVGGGTDTQYF.